The 2 T cell receptor beta chains listed next were all sequenced from one sample in a study of Graves' ophthalmopathy and Graves' hyperthyroidism. The sequenced template was RNA, covering the TCR beta CDR3 region. First-round RT-PCR employed HTBI primers, with a second-round multiplex PCR after it. Each CDR3 protein gets one entry after TCRdb re-called the multiplex PCR reads with MiXCR. The sample lists about 740,000 distinct CDR3 sequences, 35% to 50% occurring once. The sample consisted of peripheral blood. These receptors were taken from an adult man with Graves' ophthalmopathy.

Details on this clonotype: At one boundary the junction diverges from the germline segment, which might be a read error. The genes are TRBV10-3 and TRBJ2-7; no definite D call. This CDR3 is 17 amino acids long. Germline V gene sequence: CDR1 ENHRY, CDR2 SYGVKD. CDR3 amino acids: CASSLYGLAAGPYEQYF. The CDR3 region has the DNA TGTGCCAGCAGTTTATATGGGTTGGCCGCCGGACCCTACGAGCAGTACTTC.

At least ten counts were recorded for this clonotype. The genes are TRBV7-2 and TRBJ1-2; D gene uncertain. The CDR3 consists of 13 residues. With 6 bases removed from V and 7 bases from J, the gap between germline ends came to 15 bases. From germline, CDR1 is SGHTA and CDR2 FQGNSA. The CDR3 protein is CASRASDASGYTF. CDR3 in DNA: TGTGCCAGCAGAGCGTCGGACGCTTCTGGCTACACCTTC.